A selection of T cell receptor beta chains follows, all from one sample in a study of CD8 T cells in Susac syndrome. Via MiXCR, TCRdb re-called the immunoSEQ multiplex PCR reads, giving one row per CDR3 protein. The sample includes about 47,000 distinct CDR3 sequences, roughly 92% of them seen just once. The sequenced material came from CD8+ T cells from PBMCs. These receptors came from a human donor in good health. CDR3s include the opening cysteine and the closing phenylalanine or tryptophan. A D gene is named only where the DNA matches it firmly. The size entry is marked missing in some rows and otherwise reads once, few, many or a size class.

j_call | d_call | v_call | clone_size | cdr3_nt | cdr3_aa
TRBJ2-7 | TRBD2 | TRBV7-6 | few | TGTGCCAGCAGCTTATCACATACCGGAAGCGGGAGGGCTCCCGAGCAGTACTTC | CASSLSHTGSGRAPEQYF
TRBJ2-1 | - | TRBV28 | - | TGTGCCAGCAGTCCTCTCCGCAATGAGCAGTTCTTC | CASSPLRNEQFF
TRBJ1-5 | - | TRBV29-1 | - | TGCAGCGTTGCCCCCCCTCCTCAGCCCCAGCATTTT | CSVAPPPQPQHF
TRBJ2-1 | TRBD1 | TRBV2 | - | TGTGCCAGCAGTGGGGACAGGAGGCCCTACAATGAGCAGTTCTTC | CASSGDRRPYNEQFF
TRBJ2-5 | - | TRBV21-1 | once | TGTGCCAGCAGCAGTCGGATGTACTTC | CASSSRMYF
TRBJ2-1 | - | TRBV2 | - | TGTGCCAGCAAGTCTATGGCAGGGGCTGGGAATGAGCAGTTCTTC | CASKSMAGAGNEQFF
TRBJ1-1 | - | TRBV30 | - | TGTGCCTGGGGTTTGAAAGGCACTGAAGCTTTCTTT | CAWGLKGTEAFF
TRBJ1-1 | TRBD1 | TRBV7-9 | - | TGTGCCAGCAGCGGCGGGACAGGAAACACTGAAGCTTTCTTT | CASSGGTGNTEAFF
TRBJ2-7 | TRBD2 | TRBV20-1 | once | TGCAGTGCTAGAGGGGCTAGCGGGAGGTGGGATCCCGAGCAGTACTTC | CSARGASGRWDPEQYF
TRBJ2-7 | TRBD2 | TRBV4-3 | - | TGCGCCAGCAGCCAAGATCGACTAGCTTCCTACGAGCAGTACTTC | CASSQDRLASYEQYF
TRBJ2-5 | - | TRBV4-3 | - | TGCGCCAGCAGCCCAGGGGTTCAAGAGACCCAGTACTTC | CASSPGVQETQYF
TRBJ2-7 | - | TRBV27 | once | TGTGCCAGCAGTTTAATAGGGGGCGAGCAGTACTTC | CASSLIGGEQYF
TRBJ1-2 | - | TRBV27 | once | TGTGCCACCACGACCCTTGGGGTCTATGGCTACACCTTC | CATTTLGVYGYTF
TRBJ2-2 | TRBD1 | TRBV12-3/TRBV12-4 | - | TGTGCCAGCAGTTCCCGACAGGGCCTGAACACCGGGGAGCTGTTTTTT | CASSSRQGLNTGELFF
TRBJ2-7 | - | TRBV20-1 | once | TGCAGTGCTAGAGTTTGGGGACTGGGGAACTACGAGCAGTACTTC | CSARVWGLGNYEQYF
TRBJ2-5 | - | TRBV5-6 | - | TGTGCCAGCAGCTGGACACCCCAAGAGACCCAGTACTTC | CASSWTPQETQYF
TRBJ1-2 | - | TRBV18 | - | TGTGCCAGCTCACCGGACGGGACATACTATGGCTACACCTTC | CASSPDGTYYGYTF
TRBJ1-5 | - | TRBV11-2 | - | TGTGCCAGCAGCTTAGGTGCTGTACGCAATCAGCCCCAGCATTTT | CASSLGAVRNQPQHF
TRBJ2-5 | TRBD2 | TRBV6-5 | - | TGTGCCAGCAGTTCCGGGACTAGCGGGGAGACCCAGTACTTC | CASSSGTSGETQYF
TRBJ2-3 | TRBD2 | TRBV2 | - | TGTGCCAGCAGAGGGGGTACTAGCGGGAGGATAGATACGCAGTATTTT | CASRGGTSGRIDTQYF
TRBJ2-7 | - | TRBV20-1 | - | TGCAGTGCTATGGGTCCGCAGGCTCGGTACGAGCAGTACTTC | CSAMGPQARYEQYF
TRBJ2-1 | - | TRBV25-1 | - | TGTGCCAGCAGTGAATATTGGGGGAGTGAACACAATGAGCAGTTCTTC | CASSEYWGSEHNEQFF
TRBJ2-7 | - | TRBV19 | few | TGTGCCAGTTCAGGGAGAATTTACTACGAGCAGTACTTC | CASSGRIYYEQYF
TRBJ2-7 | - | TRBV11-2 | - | TGTGCCAGCAGCTTATGGGGTTTAGCCTACGAGCAGTACTTC | CASSLWGLAYEQYF
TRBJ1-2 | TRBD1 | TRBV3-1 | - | TGTGCCAGCAGCCTCGACAGGGTTGACTATGGCTACACCTTC | CASSLDRVDYGYTF
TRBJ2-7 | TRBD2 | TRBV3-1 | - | TGTGCCACCTCTAGCGGCTTCTCCTACGAGCAGTACTTC | CATSSGFSYEQYF
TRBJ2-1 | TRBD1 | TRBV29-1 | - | TGCAGCGTTAGTCCCGGGACAGACTACAATGAGCAGTTCTTC | CSVSPGTDYNEQFF
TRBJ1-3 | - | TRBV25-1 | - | TGTGCCAGCAGTGAACTTCGCTCTGGAAACACCATATATTTT | CASSELRSGNTIYF
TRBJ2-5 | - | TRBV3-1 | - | TGTGCCAGCAGCTATTTACAAGAGACCCAGTACTTC | CASSYLQETQYF
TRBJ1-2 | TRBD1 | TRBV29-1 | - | TGCAGCGTTGAAATGCCGGGACAGACCCTCTATGGCTACACCTTC | CSVEMPGQTLYGYTF
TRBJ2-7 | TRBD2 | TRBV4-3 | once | TGCGCCAGCAGCCAAGATCTAGCGGTAAGCTCCTACGAGCAGTACTTC | CASSQDLAVSSYEQYF
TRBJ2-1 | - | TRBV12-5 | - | TGTGCTAGTGGTTTGGTACCCGGGCGAGAGCAGTTCTTC | CASGLVPGREQFF
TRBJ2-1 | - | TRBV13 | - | TGTGCCAGCAGGGGGCGGGGCAATGAGCAGTTCTTC | CASRGRGNEQFF
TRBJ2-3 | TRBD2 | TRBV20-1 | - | TGCAGTGCTATCCCCTACCTAGCGGGAGGGCCAGGTTCGTCAGATACGCAGTATTTT | CSAIPYLAGGPGSSDTQYF
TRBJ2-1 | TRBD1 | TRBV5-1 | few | TGCGCCAGCAGCTTGGCCGGTACAGGGGGGATCTCCTACAATGAGCAGTTCTTC | CASSLAGTGGISYNEQFF
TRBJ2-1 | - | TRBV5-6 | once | TGTGCCAGCAACTTTGCTTTTATGGGACTCGCAGACAATGAGCAGTTCTTC | CASNFAFMGLADNEQFF
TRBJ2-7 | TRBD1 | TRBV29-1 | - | TGCAGCGTTGACCCGGGACAGGGGGACTACGAGCAGTACTTC | CSVDPGQGDYEQYF
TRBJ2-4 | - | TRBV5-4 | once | TGTGCCAGCAGCTTGTGGCCAGAAGCTCAAAACATTCAGTACTTC | CASSLWPEAQNIQYF
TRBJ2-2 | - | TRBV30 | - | TGTGCCTGGAGTGTGGGTGGTCCCGGGGAGCTGTTTTTT | CAWSVGGPGELFF
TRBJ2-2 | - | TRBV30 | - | TGTGCCTGCGCTGACCAGGGTAGCGGGGAGCTGTTTTTT | CACADQGSGELFF
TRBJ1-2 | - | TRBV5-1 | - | TGCGCCAGCAGGGATGCGGTTGGCTACACCTTC | CASRDAVGYTF
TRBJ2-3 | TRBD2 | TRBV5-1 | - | TGCGCCAGCAGCTCCAGGACTAGCGCAGATACGCAGTATTTT | CASSSRTSADTQYF
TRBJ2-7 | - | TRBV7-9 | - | TGTGCCAGCAGCTTAGGGCAGCCCCGCTCCTACGAGCAGTACTTC | CASSLGQPRSYEQYF
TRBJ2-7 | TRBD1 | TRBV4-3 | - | TGCGCCAGCAGCCAAGAGGCAACAGGGGAGTCCTACGAGCAGTACTTC | CASSQEATGESYEQYF
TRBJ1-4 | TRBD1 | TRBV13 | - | TGTGCCAGCAGCCCACGGGACAGCTATAATGAAAAACTGTTTTTT | CASSPRDSYNEKLFF
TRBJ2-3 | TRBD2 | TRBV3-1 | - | TGTGCCAGCAGCCAAGCGACTAGCGGTAGCACAGATACGCAGTATTTT | CASSQATSGSTDTQYF
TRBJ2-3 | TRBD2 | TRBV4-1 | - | TGCGCCAGCAGCCAAGACCCTAGCGGATACACAGATACGCAGTATTTT | CASSQDPSGYTDTQYF
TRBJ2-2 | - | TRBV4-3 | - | TGCGCCAGCAGCCAAGATTGGAGGGCTTCCTTCGCCGGGGAGCTGTTTTTT | CASSQDWRASFAGELFF
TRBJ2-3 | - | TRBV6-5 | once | TGTGCCAGCAGTTACTCGTTGGGCACAGATACGCAGTATTTT | CASSYSLGTDTQYF
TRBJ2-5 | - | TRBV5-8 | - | TGTGCCAGCAGCTCGTGGGAGGAGGGACAAGAGACCCAGTACTTC | CASSSWEEGQETQYF
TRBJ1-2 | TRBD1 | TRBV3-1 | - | TGTGCCAGCAGCCAAGATGGCGGACAGGGAAAGGACTATGGCTACACCTTC | CASSQDGGQGKDYGYTF
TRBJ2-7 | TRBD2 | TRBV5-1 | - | TGCGCCAGCAGCTGGGGGAGGAGCGGGACTTACGAGCAGTACTTC | CASSWGRSGTYEQYF
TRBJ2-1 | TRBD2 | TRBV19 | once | TGTGCCAGTAGTGGACTGGGTGTGGCGGGAGGGCCGGTGGCCTACAATGAGCAGTTCTTC | CASSGLGVAGGPVAYNEQFF
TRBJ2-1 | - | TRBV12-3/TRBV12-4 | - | TGTGCCAGCAGCTGGACTACCTACAATGAGCAGTTCTTC | CASSWTTYNEQFF
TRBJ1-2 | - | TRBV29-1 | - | TGCAGCGTTGAAGATCAGTTTCGTGAGGGGGTGCACTATGGCTACACCTTC | CSVEDQFREGVHYGYTF
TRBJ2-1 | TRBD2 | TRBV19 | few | TGTGCCAGTAGTATAGACGCGGGAGGGGGATACAATGAGCAGTTCTTC | CASSIDAGGGYNEQFF
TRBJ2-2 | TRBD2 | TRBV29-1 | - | TGCAGCGTTGAGGGGACTAGCGGGTACGCGAACACCGGGGAGCTGTTTTTT | CSVEGTSGYANTGELFF